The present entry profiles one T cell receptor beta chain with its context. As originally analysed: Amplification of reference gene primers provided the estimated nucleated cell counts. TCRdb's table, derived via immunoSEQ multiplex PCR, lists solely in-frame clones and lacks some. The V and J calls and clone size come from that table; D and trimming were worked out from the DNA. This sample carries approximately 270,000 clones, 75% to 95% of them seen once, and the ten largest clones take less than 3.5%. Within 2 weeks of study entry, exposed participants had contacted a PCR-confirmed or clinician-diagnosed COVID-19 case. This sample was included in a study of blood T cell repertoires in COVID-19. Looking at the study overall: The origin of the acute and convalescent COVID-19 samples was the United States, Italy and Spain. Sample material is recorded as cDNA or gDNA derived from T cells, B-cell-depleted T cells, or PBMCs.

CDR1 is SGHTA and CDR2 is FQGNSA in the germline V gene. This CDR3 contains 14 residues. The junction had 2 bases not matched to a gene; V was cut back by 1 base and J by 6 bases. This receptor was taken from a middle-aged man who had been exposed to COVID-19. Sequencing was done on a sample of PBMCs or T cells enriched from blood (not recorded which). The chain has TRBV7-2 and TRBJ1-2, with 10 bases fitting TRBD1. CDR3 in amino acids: CASSLEGQGHGYTF. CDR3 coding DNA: TGTGCCAGCAGCTTAGAGGGACAGGGGCATGGCTACACCTTC.